Below, 7 T cell receptor beta chains from the same sample are listed, as sequenced in a study of type 1 regulatory T cells. TCRdb analysed the reads with MiXCR anew, one entry per CDR3 protein. The repertoire holds about 67,000 distinct CDR3 sequences, 49% seen once, with roughly 2.1% in the top ten. Their specific antigens are unknown. The sample taken for sequencing was cultured non-Tr1 T cells, either the whole culture or a sorted T cell fraction (not recorded which). The receptors here all came from a human donor in good health.

This clonotype has only a few counts. Written as DNA, the CDR3 is TGTGCCAGCAGCCAACCAAAATCGTCGAATGGCTACACCTTC. Amino acid sequence: CASSQPKSSNGYTF. This rearrangement joins TRBV3-1 to TRBJ1-2; D gene ambiguous. Trimming pared 2 bases from V and 6 bases from J, leaving 13 bases between. The CDR3 is 14 amino acids. CDR1 is LGHDT and CDR2 is YNNKEL in the germline V gene (reference sequence).

The chain recombines TRBV11-2 with TRBJ1-1; D remains unclear. V lost 5 bases, J lost 1 base, and 8 bases lay in between. In germline, CDR1 is SGHAT, CDR2 FQNNGV. CDR3 size: 13 residues. CDR3 sequence (DNA): TGTGCCAGCAGCCGGACTCAGAACACTGAAGCTTTCTTT. Translating it yields CASSRTQNTEAFF.

As DNA, the CDR3 is TGTGCCAGCAGCCAAGGCCTGCTAGCGGGGGGGCCCTACAATGAGCAGTTCTTC. Its translation is CASSQGLLAGGPYNEQFF. This rearrangement joins TRBV14 to TRBJ2-1; 12 bases are a match to TRBD2. Trimming removed 1 base from V and 2 bases from J; junction bases left unmatched: 6. The CDR3 has 18 residues. Per the germline V gene, CDR1 is SGHDN and CDR2 is FVKESK.

This chain links TRBV27 with TRBJ1-2; perhaps TRBD1 as D (5 bases). Germline V gene lookup returns CDR1 MNHEY and CDR2 SMNVEV (reference sequence). Trimming removed 5 bases from V and 2 bases from J, with 12 bases in between. This CDR3 has 14 residues. The CDR3 DNA reads as TGTGCCAGCAGTACCCAGGGCGGAAACTATGGCTACACCTTC. It yields the protein CASSTQGGNYGYTF.

The chain couples TRBV7-3 to TRBJ1-1, with 7 bases that match TRBD1. The germline V gene has CDR1 SGHTA and CDR2 FQGTGA. The CDR3 covers 15 residues. Trimming cost V 5 bases and J 1 base; bases outside gene matches: 7. DNA for the CDR3: TGTGCCAGCAGCCCCAGGGGGACTCCGAACACTGAAGCTTTCTTT. Its translation: CASSPRGTPNTEAFF. Full variable domain (missing parts from reference TRBV7-3 and TRBJ1-1): GAGVSQTPSNKVTEKGKYVELRCDPISGHTALYWYRQSLGQGPEFLIYFQGTGAADDSGLPNDRFFAVRPEGSVSTLKIQRTERGDSAVYLCASSPRGTPNTEAFFGQGTRLTVV.

This clonotype was counted only a few times. The gene calls are TRBV11-2 and TRBJ1-1; D unclear. Trimming took off 6 bases at V and 3 bases at J, with 8 bases between the two ends. The CDR3 sequence is 12 residues long. CDR1 is SGHAT and CDR2 is FQNNGV in the germline V gene. DNA for the CDR3: TGTGCCAGCAGGGAAATCTACACTGAAGCTTTCTTT. This gives the protein CASREIYTEAFF.

The J gene is TRBJ2-1, the V gene TRBV18; TRBD2 matches 9 bases. Trimming removed 3 bases from V and 5 bases from J; junction bases left unmatched: 5. CDR3 length: 15 amino acids. Germline CDR1 is KGHSH and CDR2 is LQKENI. In nucleotides, the CDR3 is TGTGCCAGCTCACCGCTAGCGGGGCATAACAATGAGCAGTTCTTC. Translated, it gives CASSPLAGHNNEQFF.